The 22 T cell receptor beta chains given below trace back to one sample, sequenced in a study of spatial heterogeneity in lung cancer. Time point reported: blood at routine non-recurrence follow-up after resection. TCRdb reanalysed the 5' RACE reads using MiXCR and keeps one entry per CDR3 protein. This table holds 35,000 to 45,000 distinct CDR3 sequences, approximately 22% found once. The source was PBMCs, collected at follow-up. Receptors were obtained from a female donor with early-stage non-small cell lung cancer.

At least ten counts were recorded for this clonotype. V gene TRBV29-1 combines with J gene TRBJ2-5; D not certain. This CDR3 has 12 residues. From germline, CDR1 is SQVTM and CDR2 ANQGSEA. With 4 bases removed from V and 2 bases from J, the gap between germline ends came to 8 bases. The CDR3 sequence is CSVVLSQETQYF. The CDR3 coding sequence is TGCAGCGTTGTTTTAAGTCAAGAGACCCAGTACTTC. Variable domain in full (rest from reference TRBV29-1 and TRBJ2-5): SAVISQKPSRDICQRGTSLTIQCQVDSQVTMMFWYRQQPGQSLTLIATANQGSEATYESGFVIDKFPISRPNLTFSTLTVSNMSPEDSSIYLCSVVLSQETQYFGPGTRLLVL.

At least ten counts were recorded for this clonotype. The rearrangement uses TRBV15 and TRBJ2-1; unclear D gene. Germline V lookup: CDR1 LNHNV, CDR2 YYDKDF (reference sequence). The CDR3 sequence is 16 residues long. V was trimmed by 0 bases and J by 2 bases, leaving 11 bases between them. CDR3 bases: TGTGCCACCAGCAGAGATCGGGCGGTTACCTACAATGAGCAGTTCTTC. This codes for CATSRDRAVTYNEQFF.

The chain joins TRBV18 to TRBJ1-3, with D unclear. V lost 2 bases and J lost 0, with 11 bases in between. This CDR3 spans 16 amino acids. In germline, CDR1 is KGHSH, CDR2 LQKENI. DNA of the CDR3: TGTGCCAGCTCACCAGCTGGGGTTATCTCTGGAAACACCATATATTTT. Translation: CASSPAGVISGNTIYF. The full variable domain, with the rest looked up from reference TRBV18 and TRBJ1-3, is NAGVMQNPRHLVRRRGQEARLRCSPMKGHSHVYWYRQLPEEGLKFMVYLQKENIIDESGMPKERFSAEFPKEGPSILRIQQVVRGDSAAYFCASSPAGVISGNTIYFGEGSWLTVV.

This clonotype was picked up many times. This chain connects TRBV7-9 to TRBJ2-3; no firm D call. Between the trimmed V and J ends, which lost 3 bases and 2 bases, there was a span of 0 bases. This CDR3 has 11 residues. The germline CDR1 and CDR2 sequences are SEHNR and FQNEAQ (reference sequence). The CDR3 bases are TGTGCCAGCAGCTTCACAGATACGCAGTATTTT. Translated, it gives CASSFTDTQYF.

This clonotype came up many times. The chain recombines TRBV3-1 with TRBJ2-1; TRBD1 aligns across 9 bases. The V segment lost 2 bases and the J segment 10 bases; nucleotides outside the gene matches: 9. The CDR3 consists of 15 residues. CDR1 LGHDT and CDR2 YNNKEL come from the germline V gene (reference sequence). CDR3 in amino acids: CASSQTGTGIAEQFF. The DNA of the CDR3 is TGTGCCAGCAGCCAAACAGGGACAGGGATAGCCGAGCAGTTCTTC.

The gene calls are TRBV19 and TRBJ1-1, with D uncertain. The germline V and J ends were trimmed by 5 bases and 0 bases, with 7 bases remaining between them. Germline CDR1 LNHDA, CDR2 SQIVND (reference sequence). This CDR3 contains 13 residues. Here the CDR3 reads CASSYGLNTEAFF. In DNA form, the CDR3 reads TGTGCCAGTAGTTACGGGCTGAACACTGAAGCTTTCTTT. Full variable domain (rest looked up from reference TRBV19 and TRBJ1-1): DGGITQSPKYLFRKEGQNVTLSCEQNLNHDAMYWYRQDPGQGLRLIYYSQIVNDFQKGDIAEGYSVSREKKESFPLTVTSAQKNPTAFYLCASSYGLNTEAFFGQGTRLTVV.

This clonotype occurred many times. The chain carries TRBV7-2 and TRBJ2-1; tentative D call: TRBD1 (6 bases). V was cut by 7 bases and J by 4 bases, with 14 bases left in between. The CDR3 totals 14 residues. Germline V gene lookup returns CDR1 SGHTA and CDR2 FQGNSA. CDR3 coding DNA: TGTGCCAGCACCAGGGGCGGCCGTTACAATGAGCAGTTCTTC. Protein product: CASTRGGRYNEQFF.

This clonotype turned up a few times. The chain employs TRBV4-1 and TRBJ1-3; no definite D call. V was pared by 3 bases and J by 0 bases, with 18 bases between. The CDR3 is 18 amino acids. Germline CDR1 MGHRA, CDR2 YSYEKL. DNA of the CDR3: TGCGCCAGCAGCCACGGTTTAATAAGGCAAACCTCTGGAAACACCATATATTTT. It translates to CASSHGLIRQTSGNTIYF.

This clonotype was picked up a small number of times. This chain joins TRBV2 and TRBJ2-2, with D possibly TRBD1 on 5 matching bases. This CDR3 region has 18 residues. The germline gives CDR1 SNHLY, CDR2 FYNNEI. The V and J ends lost 4 bases and 2 bases respectively, with 20 bases between them. In DNA, the CDR3 is TGTGCCAGCAGTGTTCGCCCTCAGGGTCAACTTAACACCGGGGAGCTGTTTTTT. It encodes CASSVRPQGQLNTGELFF.

This clonotype has just a few counts. V gene TRBV29-1 combines with J gene TRBJ1-1; D is unclear. The CDR3 runs 11 residues. CDR1 SQVTM and CDR2 ANQGSEA come from the germline V gene. The V end was cut by 5 bases, the J end by 11 bases, with 15 bases between. The CDR3 nucleotides are TGCAGCGTTCAGGTGGGATCCTGGGCTTTCTTT. This sequence encodes CSVQVGSWAFF. The whole variable domain, remainder taken from reference TRBV29-1 and TRBJ1-1, is SAVISQKPSRDICQRGTSLTIQCQVDSQVTMMFWYRQQPGQSLTLIATANQGSEATYESGFVIDKFPISRPNLTFSTLTVSNMSPEDSSIYLCSVQVGSWAFFGQGTRLTVV.

This clonotype was recorded a few times. This chain connects TRBV7-3 to TRBJ1-2, with 7 bases aligning to TRBD1. The CDR3 runs to 15 residues. Looked up from germline, CDR1 is SGHTA and CDR2 is FQGTGA. V shed 5 bases and J 0 bases; nucleotides not matched to a gene: 6. CDR3 region: CASSTTGDPNYGYTF. CDR3 DNA sequence: TGTGCCAGCAGCACTACAGGGGACCCTAACTATGGCTACACCTTC.

The chain's CDR3 is CASSLGGVPIEAFF. DNA of the CDR3: TGTGCCAGCAGCTTAGGGGGGGTGCCCATCGAAGCTTTCTTT. The chain uses TRBV7-9 and TRBJ1-1, with D maybe TRBD1 (5 bases). Trimming shortened V by 1 base and J by 8 bases, and 14 bases separated the two germline ends. CDR3 length: 14 amino acids. Germline V gives CDR1 SEHNR, CDR2 FQNEAQ (reference sequence).

The V call is TRBV5-1, the J call TRBJ1-5, with D perhaps matching TRBD1 (5 bases). This CDR3 region has 16 residues. The V and J ends lost 0 bases and 6 bases respectively, with 16 bases between them. From germline, CDR1 is SGHRS and CDR2 YFSETQ. CDR3 coding DNA: TGCGCCAGCAGCTTGGATCCAGGGTTATCCAGTCAGCCCCAGCATTTT. It is translated as CASSLDPGLSSQPQHF.

This clonotype was counted at least ten times. The chain is built from TRBV23-1 and TRBJ2-3; D is undetermined. Being an ORF, TRBV23-1 has a function that is uncertain. The CDR3 runs 11 residues. Trimming stripped 8 bases from V and 0 bases from J, with 3 bases between. The CDR3 region is CASPSTDTQYF. In DNA form, the CDR3 reads TGCGCCAGCCCCAGCACAGATACGCAGTATTTT.

This clonotype was counted between two and nine times. V usage is TRBV20-1 and J usage is TRBJ2-7; TRBD2 matches 11 bases. Germline V CDR1 and CDR2: DFQATT, SNEGSKA (reference sequence). The CDR3 totals 14 residues. Trimming removed 3 bases from V and 2 bases from J; junction bases left unmatched: 3. This chain's CDR3 is CSASLAGGPYEQYV. The CDR3 coding sequence is TGCAGTGCTAGTTTAGCGGGGGGGCCCTACGAGCAGTACGTC.

This clonotype has just a few counts. This sequence joins TRBV11-2 and TRBJ2-2; tentatively, D is TRBD1 (5 bases). Germline CDR1 reads SGHAT; CDR2 reads FQNNGV. The CDR3 consists of 14 residues. The germline V and J ends were trimmed by 6 bases and 6 bases, with 14 bases remaining between them. The CDR3 region is CASRTVQGAGELFF. In DNA form, the CDR3 reads TGTGCCAGCAGGACCGTGCAGGGCGCCGGGGAGCTGTTTTTT.

This clonotype was recorded at least ten times. This chain joins TRBV4-2 and TRBJ2-3, with D maybe TRBD2 (6 bases). This CDR3 has 16 residues. Germline V gives CDR1 LGHNA, CDR2 YNFKEQ. V dropped 0 bases and J dropped 8 bases, with 18 bases sitting between them. CDR3: CASSQEPGLRLGTQYF. The CDR3 DNA reads as TGTGCCAGCAGCCAAGAACCGGGACTTCGGCTGGGTACGCAGTATTTT.

The chain is built from TRBV2 and TRBJ2-2, with a possible D match to TRBD1 (6 bases). The CDR3 runs to 13 residues. V shed 7 bases and J shed 1 base, with 7 bases lying between them. Looked up from germline, CDR1 is SNHLY and CDR2 is FYNNEI. The CDR3 protein is CASTTGNTGELFF. The CDR3 DNA is TGTGCCAGCACGACAGGGAACACCGGGGAGCTGTTTTTT.

In this sample, this clonotype turned up many times. The rearrangement uses TRBV29-1 and TRBJ1-1, with TRBD1 identical over 10 bases. This CDR3 is built from 12 residues. Trimming removed 7 bases from V and 5 bases from J; junction bases left unmatched: 4. CDR1 and CDR2 from the germline V gene are SQVTM and ANQGSEA. CDR3 sequence: CSGDRGGTEAFF. The CDR3 DNA reads TGCAGCGGGGACAGGGGCGGAACTGAAGCTTTCTTT. Variable domain in full (rest from reference TRBV29-1 and TRBJ1-1): SAVISQKPSRDICQRGTSLTIQCQVDSQVTMMFWYRQQPGQSLTLIATANQGSEATYESGFVIDKFPISRPNLTFSTLTVSNMSPEDSSIYLCSGDRGGTEAFFGQGTRLTVV.

As for this clonotype: A much larger clone lies a single base off, so this may be a read error. The chain employs TRBV3-1 and TRBJ1-2; D is unresolved. The germline V gene has CDR1 LGHDT and CDR2 YNNKEL (reference sequence). The CDR3 loop spans 14 amino acids. The CDR3 nucleotides are TGTGCCAGCAACCAAGCCCAACAGTACTATGGCTACACCTTC. The encoded protein is CASNQAQQYYGYTF. Full variable domain (rest looked up from reference TRBV3-1 and TRBJ1-2): DTAVSQTPKYLVTQMGNDKSIKCEQNLGHDTMYWYKQDSKKFLKIMFSYNNKELIINETVPNRFSPKSPDKAHLNLHINSLELGDSAVYFCASNQAQQYYGYTFGSGTRLTVV.

This chain connects TRBV4-1 to TRBJ2-3, with D possibly TRBD1 on 5 matching bases. V was trimmed by 2 bases and J by 0 bases, leaving 12 bases between them. This CDR3 has 16 residues. Germline V gives CDR1 MGHRA, CDR2 YSYEKL. The CDR3 region has the DNA TGCGCCAGCAGCCAAAAGACAGCTTCTAGCACAGATACGCAGTATTTT. Encoded protein: CASSQKTASSTDTQYF.

This clonotype has at least ten counts. V usage is TRBV7-6 and J usage is TRBJ1-5; D is unresolved. V was clipped by 1 base and J by 6 bases, with 13 bases between them. CDR1 is SGHVS and CDR2 is FNYEAQ in the germline V gene. This CDR3 is built from 15 residues. The DNA of the CDR3 is TGTGCCAGCAGCTTAGGTCCAACGTCGTCTCAGCCCCAGCATTTT. It specifies CASSLGPTSSQPQHF.